The entry below gives a single T cell receptor (beta chain) sequence along with its context. This entry belongs to a study of blood T cell repertoires in COVID-19. Produced via immunoSEQ multiplex PCR; TCRdb's table is partial and in-frame only. The sample has about 200,000 clones, 65% to 90% seen once; the top ten hold around 4%. This clonotype was obtained from a young woman who had been exposed to COVID-19. The material sequenced was PBMCs or T cells enriched from blood (not recorded which).

The CDR3 sequence: CASSYQQQGAHGYTF. The CDR3 nucleotides read TGTGCCAGCAGTTACCAACAACAGGGGGCCCATGGCTACACCTTC. This rearrangement joins TRBV6-5 to TRBJ1-2; 9 bases are a match to TRBD1. Germline values: CDR1 MNHEY, CDR2 SVGAGI. This CDR3 has 15 residues. V shed 2 bases and J 6 bases; nucleotides not matched to a gene: 7.